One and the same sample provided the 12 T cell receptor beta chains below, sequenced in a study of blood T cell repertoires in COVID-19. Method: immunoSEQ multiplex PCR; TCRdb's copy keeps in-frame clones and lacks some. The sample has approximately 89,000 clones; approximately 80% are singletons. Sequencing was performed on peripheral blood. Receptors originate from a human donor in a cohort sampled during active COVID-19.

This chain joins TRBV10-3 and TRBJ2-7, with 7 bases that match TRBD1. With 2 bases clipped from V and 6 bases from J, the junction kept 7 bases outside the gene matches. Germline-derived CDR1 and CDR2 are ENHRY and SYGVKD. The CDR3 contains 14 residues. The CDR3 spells CAISEKGARVEQYF. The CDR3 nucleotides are TGTGCCATCAGTGAGAAGGGGGCGCGTGTCGAGCAGTACTTC.

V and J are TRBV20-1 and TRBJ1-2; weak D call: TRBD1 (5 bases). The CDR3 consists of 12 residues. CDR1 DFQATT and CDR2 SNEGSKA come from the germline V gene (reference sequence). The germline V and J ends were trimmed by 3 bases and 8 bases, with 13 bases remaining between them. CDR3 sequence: CSASRAGRGYTF. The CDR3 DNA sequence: TGCAGTGCTAGTCGGGCAGGGCGAGGCTACACCTTC.

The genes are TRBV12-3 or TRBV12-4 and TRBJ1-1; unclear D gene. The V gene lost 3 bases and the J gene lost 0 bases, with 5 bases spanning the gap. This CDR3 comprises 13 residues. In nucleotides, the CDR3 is TGTGCCAGCAGTTTGTTATTGAACACTGAAGCTTTCTTT. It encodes CASSLLLNTEAFF.

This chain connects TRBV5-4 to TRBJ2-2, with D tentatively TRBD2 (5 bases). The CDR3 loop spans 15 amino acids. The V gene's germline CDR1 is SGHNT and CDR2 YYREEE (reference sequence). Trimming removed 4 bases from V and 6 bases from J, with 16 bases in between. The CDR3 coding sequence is TGTGCCAGCAGCCCCCCGAGGGCTTTGGCCGGGGAGCTGTTTTTT. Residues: CASSPPRALAGELFF.

The CDR3 spells CASSEPGGYTEAFF. For the CDR3, the DNA is TGTGCCAGCAGTGAACCTGGGGGCTACACTGAAGCTTTCTTT. This chain connects TRBV6-1 to TRBJ1-1; D possibly corresponds to TRBD1 (6 bases). The CDR3 loop spans 14 amino acids. The V and J ends lost 2 bases and 3 bases respectively, with 10 bases between them. Germline V CDR1 and CDR2: MNHNS, SASEGT.

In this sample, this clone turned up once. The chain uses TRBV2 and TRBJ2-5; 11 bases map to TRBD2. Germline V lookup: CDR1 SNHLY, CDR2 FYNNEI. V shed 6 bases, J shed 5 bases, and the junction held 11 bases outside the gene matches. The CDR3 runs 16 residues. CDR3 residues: CASRASLAGGWETQYF. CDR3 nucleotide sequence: TGTGCCAGCAGAGCGAGCCTAGCGGGAGGCTGGGAGACCCAGTACTTC.

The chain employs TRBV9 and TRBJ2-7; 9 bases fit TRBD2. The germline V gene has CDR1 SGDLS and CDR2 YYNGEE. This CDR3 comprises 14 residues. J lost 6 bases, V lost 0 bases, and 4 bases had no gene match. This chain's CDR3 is CASSVGGLAGEQYF. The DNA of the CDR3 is TGTGCCAGCAGCGTAGGGGGACTAGCAGGCGAGCAGTACTTC.

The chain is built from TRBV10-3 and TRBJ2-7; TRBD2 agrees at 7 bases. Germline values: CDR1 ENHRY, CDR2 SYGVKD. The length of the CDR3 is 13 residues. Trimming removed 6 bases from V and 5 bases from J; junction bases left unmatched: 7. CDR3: CAIRAGREDEQYF. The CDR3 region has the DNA TGTGCCATCAGAGCGGGACGGGAAGACGAGCAGTACTTC.

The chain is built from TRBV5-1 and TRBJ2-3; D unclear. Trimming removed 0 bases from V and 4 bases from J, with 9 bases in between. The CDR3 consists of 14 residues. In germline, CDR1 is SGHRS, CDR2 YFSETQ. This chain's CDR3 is CASSLGLGSDTQYF. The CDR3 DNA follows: TGCGCCAGCAGCTTGGGGCTAGGATCAGATACGCAGTATTTT. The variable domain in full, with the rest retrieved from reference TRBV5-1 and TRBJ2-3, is KAGVTQTPRYLIKTRGQQVTLSCSPISGHRSVSWYQQTPGQGLQFLFEYFSETQRNKGNFPGRFSGRQFSNSRSEMNVSTLELGDSALYLCASSLGLGSDTQYFGPGTRLTVL.

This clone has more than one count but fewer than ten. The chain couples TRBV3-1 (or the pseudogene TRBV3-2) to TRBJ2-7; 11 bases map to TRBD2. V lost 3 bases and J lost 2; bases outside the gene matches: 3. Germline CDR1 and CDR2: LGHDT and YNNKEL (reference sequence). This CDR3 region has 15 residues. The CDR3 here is CASSHGTSGTYEQYF. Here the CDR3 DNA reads TGTGCCAGCAGCCACGGGACTAGCGGAACCTACGAGCAGTACTTC.

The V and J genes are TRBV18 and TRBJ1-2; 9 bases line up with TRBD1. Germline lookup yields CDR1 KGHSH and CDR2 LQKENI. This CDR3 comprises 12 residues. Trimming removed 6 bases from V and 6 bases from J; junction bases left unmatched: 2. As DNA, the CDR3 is TGTGCCAGCTCTCGGACAGGGGATGGCTACACCTTC. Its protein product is CASSRTGDGYTF.

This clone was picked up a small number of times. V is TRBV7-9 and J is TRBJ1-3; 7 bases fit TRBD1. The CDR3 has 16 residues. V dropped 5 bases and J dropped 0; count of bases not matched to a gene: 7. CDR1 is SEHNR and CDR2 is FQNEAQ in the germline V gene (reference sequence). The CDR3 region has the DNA TGTGCCAGCAGCACACGACAGGGCAGCTCTGGAAACACCATATATTTT. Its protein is CASSTRQGSSGNTIYF.